This record covers a single T cell receptor beta chain. It lacks a known antigen. The sample holds no much larger clone one base away, and base qualities are not on file. Whole blood was collected in K2EDTA tubes by collaborating institutions according to the institutions' own protocols. For TCRbeta analysis, collaborators shipped samples in one of three forms: frozen whole blood, isolated PBMCs, or DNA extracted from either of those sample types. The data belong to a study of blood T cell repertoires in COVID-19 (dated by TCRdb to the early 2020s). Regarding the complete study: The collaborator samples originated in the United States, Italy and Spain and spanned the acute and convalescent phases of COVID-19. The prospective study material was composed of cDNA or gDNA derived from T cells, B-cell-depleted T cells, or PBMCs. The dataset comprised deeply sampled blood TCRbeta repertoires from subjects exposed to, actively infected with, or recovered from COVID-19. The repertoires were released in a freely available public database intended as a resource for research on the immune response to SARS-CoV-2. The samples were drawn from the first 160 participants of the ongoing ImmuneRACE study and from 950 to 1,500 subjects provided by 6 global collaborators. A de-identified subject ID, COVID-19 status, age in years and sex were almost always included in the sample metadata. Where available, HLA class I and class II types were taken from metadata supplied by the sample provider and were not determined by assay-based typing.

The immunoSEQ Assay, a bias-controlled multiplex PCR, was used to amplify TCRbeta CDR3 regions from genomic DNA. The paper's processing steps were these. Nucleated cell counts per sample were estimated from amplification of reference gene primers within the assay. To quantify the absolute abundance of each unique TCRbeta CDR3 rearrangement, sequence reads were collapsed and filtered. For each sample, productive Simpson clonality was calculated as the square root of Simpson's diversity index over productive rearrangements. The table comes from immuneACCESS by way of TCRdb, which keeps in-frame sequences with V and J called. Part of the clones is missing from these tables; in studies checked, under half for an unresolved V gene and the rest for unknown reasons. That table supplies the V and J calls and clone size; D and trimming were determined from the DNA. The sample contains approximately 210,000 clones, approximately 82% of them found a single time. Jointly, the top ten make up around 2.5% of the sample.

As encoded in the germline V gene, CDR1 is SNHLY while CDR2 is FYNNEI. The CDR3 covers 15 residues, taking in both the cysteine and the phenylalanine. Of all the DNA, just the CDR3 is kept, 45 bases in frame from base 1. V is cut back by 8 bases and J by 1 base, with 7 bases in the junction unmatched. General study outcomes and caveats: Clinical and demographic metadata were provided uncurated, with the amount varying by source and participant.

This TCR came from a woman aged 70-85 years with active or convalescent COVID-19. The chain links TRBV2 with TRBJ2-5, with 10 bases in between that match TRBD2. The sample consisted of peripheral blood. The CDR3 loop reads CASGKLAGIQETQYF. The DNA sequence is given as TGTGCCAGCGGGAAACTAGCGGGAATCCAAGAGACCCAGTACTTC. Reference TRBV2 and TRBJ2-5 genes cover what lies past the CDR3, so the full variable domain is EPEVTQTPSHQVTQMGQEVILRCVPISNHLYFYWYRQILGQKVEFLVSFYNNEISEKSEIFDDQFSVERPDGSNFTLKIRSTKLEDSAMYFCASGKLAGIQETQYFGPGTRLLVL.